This record looks at one T cell receptor (beta chain) sequence and its context. Its target antigen remains unknown. Base qualities are not recorded, but no much larger clone differs from it by a single base. TCRbeta CDR3 regions were amplified from genomic DNA using the immunoSEQ Assay, a bias-controlled multiplex PCR. The authors' pipeline ran thus. The number of nucleated cells in each sample was estimated by amplification of reference gene primers within the assay. Sequence reads were collapsed and filtered to measure the absolute abundance of every unique TCRbeta CDR3 rearrangement. Productive Simpson clonality was computed per sample as the square root of Simpson's diversity index over productive rearrangements. TCRdb obtained this table from immuneACCESS and retained in-frame rearrangements with V and J assigned. These tables miss some clones; where compared with another copy, unresolved V genes account for less than half of the shortfall, and the remainder is unexplained. D and trimming come from the DNA, and the V and J calls and clone size come from that table. The sample contains about 300,000 clones, 80% to 95% of them found a single time. The top ten hold 2% to 2.5% of the sample.

From the cysteine up to the phenylalanine, the CDR3 has a length of 13 residues. The read is trimmed to its CDR3 DNA, 39 bases read in frame from base 1. The trim is 5 bases for V and 3 bases for J, with a gap of 11 bases between the germline ends. Via the germline V gene (reference sequence), CDR1 is LNHDA and CDR2 SQIVND. This record belongs to a study of blood T cell repertoires in COVID-19 (dated by TCRdb to between 2020 and 2021). About the study as a whole: Collaborator samples came from the United States, Italy and Spain and covered acute and convalescent phases of COVID-19. The prospective study material was composed of cDNA or gDNA derived from T cells, B-cell-depleted T cells, or PBMCs. Subjects who had been exposed to COVID-19, were actively infected with it, or had recovered from it provided the deeply sampled blood TCRbeta repertoires that made up the dataset. A freely available public database, intended as a resource for researchers studying the immune response to SARS-CoV-2, is where the repertoires were released. Samples were obtained from the ongoing ImmuneRACE study (first 160 participants) and from about 1,300 subjects provided by 6 global collaborators. Nearly every sample came with metadata listing a de-identified subject ID, COVID-19 status, age in years and sex. HLA class I and class II types, where available, came from metadata supplied by the sample provider rather than from assay-based typing.

General conclusions and limits of the study: How much clinical and demographic metadata was included differed by source and by participant, and the metadata was provided uncurated.

In Seattle, one collaborating source enrolled patients while the infection was active and tracked those patients longitudinally over the course of disease. The collaborating institutions used their own protocols to collect whole blood in K2EDTA tubes. For TCRbeta analysis, collaborators shipped samples in one of three forms: frozen whole blood, isolated PBMCs, or DNA extracted from either of those sample types. The sample comprised peripheral blood. This clonotype was obtained from a woman aged 25-40 years with COVID-19, enrolled during active disease. The sequence joins TRBV19 to TRBJ2-7; the D gene cannot be named for sure. This receptor carries the CDR3 CASSSSYLYEQYF. The nucleotide sequence is given as TGTGCCAGTAGTTCGTCCTACCTCTACGAGCAGTACTTC. The CDR3, completed at both ends by the reference TRBV19 and TRBJ2-7 genes, gives the full variable domain DGGITQSPKYLFRKEGQNVTLSCEQNLNHDAMYWYRQDPGQGLRLIYYSQIVNDFQKGDIAEGYSVSREKKESFPLTVTSAQKNPTAFYLCASSSSYLYEQYFGPGTRLTVT.